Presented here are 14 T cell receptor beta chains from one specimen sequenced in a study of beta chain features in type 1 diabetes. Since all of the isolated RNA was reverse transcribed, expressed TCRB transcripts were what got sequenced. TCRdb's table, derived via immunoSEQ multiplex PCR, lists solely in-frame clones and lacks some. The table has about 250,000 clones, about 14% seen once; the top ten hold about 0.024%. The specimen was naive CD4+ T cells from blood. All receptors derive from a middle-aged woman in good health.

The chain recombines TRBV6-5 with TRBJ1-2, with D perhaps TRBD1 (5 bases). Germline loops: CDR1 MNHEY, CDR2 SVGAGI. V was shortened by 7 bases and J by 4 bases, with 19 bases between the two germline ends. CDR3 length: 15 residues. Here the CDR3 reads CASKYSRDSSYGYTF. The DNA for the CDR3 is TGTGCCAGCAAATACAGCCGGGACTCGAGCTATGGCTACACCTTC.

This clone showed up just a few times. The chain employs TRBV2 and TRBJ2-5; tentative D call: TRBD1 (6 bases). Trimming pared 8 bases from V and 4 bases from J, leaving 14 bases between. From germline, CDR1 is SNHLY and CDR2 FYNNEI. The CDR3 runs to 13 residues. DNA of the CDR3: TGTGCCAGCTCTGAGCGAGGGGGAGAGACCCAGTACTTC. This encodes CASSERGGETQYF.

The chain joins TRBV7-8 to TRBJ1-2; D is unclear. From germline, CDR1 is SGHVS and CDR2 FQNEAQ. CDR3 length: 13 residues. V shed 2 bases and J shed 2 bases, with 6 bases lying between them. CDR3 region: CASSLTENYGYTF. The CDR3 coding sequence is TGTGCCAGCAGCTTAACAGAAAACTATGGCTACACCTTC.

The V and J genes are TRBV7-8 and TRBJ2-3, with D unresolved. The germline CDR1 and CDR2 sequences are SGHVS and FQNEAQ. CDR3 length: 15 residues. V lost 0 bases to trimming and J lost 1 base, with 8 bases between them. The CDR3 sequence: CASSLASLGTDTQYF. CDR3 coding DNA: TGTGCCAGCAGCTTAGCCTCTCTAGGCACAGATACGCAGTATTTT.

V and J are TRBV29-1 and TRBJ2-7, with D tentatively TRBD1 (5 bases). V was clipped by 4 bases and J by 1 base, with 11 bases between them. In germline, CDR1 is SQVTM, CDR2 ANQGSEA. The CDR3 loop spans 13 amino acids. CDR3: CSVAQGMSYEQYF. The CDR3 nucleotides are TGCAGCGTTGCGCAGGGAATGTCCTACGAGCAGTACTTC.

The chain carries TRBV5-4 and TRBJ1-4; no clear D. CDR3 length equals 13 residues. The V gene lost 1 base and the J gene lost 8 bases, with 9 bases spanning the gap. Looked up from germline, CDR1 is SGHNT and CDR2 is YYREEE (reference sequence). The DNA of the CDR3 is TGTGCCAGCAGCTTGTACGTCGGGGAAAAACTGTTTTTT. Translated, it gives CASSLYVGEKLFF.

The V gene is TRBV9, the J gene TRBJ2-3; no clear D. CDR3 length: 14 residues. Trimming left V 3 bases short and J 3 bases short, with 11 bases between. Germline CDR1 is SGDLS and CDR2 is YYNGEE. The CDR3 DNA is TGTGCCAGCAGCGCCCGCGAGAGTACAGATACGCAGTATTTT. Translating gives CASSARESTDTQYF.

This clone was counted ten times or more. CDR3 sequence reads: CASSLGGTYEQYF. Written as DNA, the CDR3 is TGTGCCAGCAGCTTGGGCGGGACCTACGAGCAGTACTTC. The chain is built from TRBV7-2 and TRBJ2-7, with D tentatively TRBD2 (6 bases). From germline, CDR1 is SGHTA and CDR2 FQGNSA. The CDR3 length is 13 residues. Trimming removed 3 bases at V and 2 bases at J, with 8 bases between.

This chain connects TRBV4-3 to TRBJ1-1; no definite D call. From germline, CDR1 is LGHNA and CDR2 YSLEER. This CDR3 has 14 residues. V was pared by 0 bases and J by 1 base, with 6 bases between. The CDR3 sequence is CASSQDWANTEAFF. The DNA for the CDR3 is TGCGCCAGCAGCCAAGATTGGGCGAACACTGAAGCTTTCTTT.

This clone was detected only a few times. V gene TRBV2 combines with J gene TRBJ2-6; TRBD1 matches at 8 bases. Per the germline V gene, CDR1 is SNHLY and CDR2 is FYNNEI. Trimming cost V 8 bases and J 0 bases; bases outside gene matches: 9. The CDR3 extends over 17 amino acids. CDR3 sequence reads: CASPAGQGSSGANVLTF. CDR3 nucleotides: TGTGCCAGCCCCGCAGGACAGGGAAGCTCTGGGGCCAACGTCCTGACTTTC.

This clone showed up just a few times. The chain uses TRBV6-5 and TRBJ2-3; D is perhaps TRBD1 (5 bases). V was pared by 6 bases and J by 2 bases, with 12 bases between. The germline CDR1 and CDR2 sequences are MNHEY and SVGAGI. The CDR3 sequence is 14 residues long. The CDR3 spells CASSNQGPTDTQYF. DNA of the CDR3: TGTGCCAGCAGCAACCAGGGTCCCACAGATACGCAGTATTTT.

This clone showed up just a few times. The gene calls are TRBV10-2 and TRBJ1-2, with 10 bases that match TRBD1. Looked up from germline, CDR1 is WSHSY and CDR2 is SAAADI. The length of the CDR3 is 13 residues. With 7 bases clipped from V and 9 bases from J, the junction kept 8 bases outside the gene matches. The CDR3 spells CASIATGGFRYTF. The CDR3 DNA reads TGCGCCAGCATCGCGACAGGGGGCTTTCGCTACACCTTC.

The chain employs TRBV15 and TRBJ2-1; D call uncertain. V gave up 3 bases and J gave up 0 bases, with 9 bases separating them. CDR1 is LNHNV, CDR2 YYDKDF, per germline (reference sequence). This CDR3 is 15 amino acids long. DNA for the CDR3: TGTGCCACCAGCAGGACTCCCGGCTCCTACAATGAGCAGTTCTTC. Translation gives CATSRTPGSYNEQFF.

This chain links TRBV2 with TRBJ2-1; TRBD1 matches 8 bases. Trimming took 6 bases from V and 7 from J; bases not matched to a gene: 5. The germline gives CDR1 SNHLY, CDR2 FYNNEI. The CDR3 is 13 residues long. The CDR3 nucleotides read TGTGCCAGCAGACAAACAGGGGGAAATGAGCAGTTCTTC. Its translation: CASRQTGGNEQFF.